What follows are 25 T cell receptor beta chains derived from one specimen sequenced in a study of T cell responses to AZD1222 COVID-19 vaccine. Data came from immunoSEQ multiplex PCR; TCRdb stores just in-frame clones and leaves some out. Of 80,000 or so clones listed, roughly 90% were seen once; the top ten hold 4% to 5.5%. The material sequenced was peripheral blood, taken 28 days after the second AZD1222 dose. The receptors originated from an adult who received the AZD1222 COVID-19 vaccine.

CDR3 sequence (DNA): TGTGCCAGCTCTCAAGGACAGTTCAATGAAAAACTGTTTTTT. Protein sequence: CASSQGQFNEKLFF. V is TRBV27 and J is TRBJ1-4; maybe TRBD1 (6 bases). V gave up 8 bases and J gave up 5 bases, with 15 bases separating them. Germline V gene sequence: CDR1 MNHEY, CDR2 SMNVEV (reference sequence). CDR3 length equals 14 residues. The complete variable domain, with remaining parts taken from reference TRBV27 and TRBJ1-4, reads EAQVTQNPRYLITVTGKKLTVTCSQNMNHEYMSWYRQDPGLGLRQIYYSMNVEVTDKGDVPEGYKVSRKEKRNFPLILESPSPNQTSLYFCASSQGQFNEKLFFGSGTQLSVL.

V gene TRBV6-5 combines with J gene TRBJ1-1, with 8 bases lining up with TRBD1. Germline assignment: CDR1 MNHEY and CDR2 SVGAGI. V was clipped by 5 bases and J by 0 bases; unmatched bases: 5. CDR3 size: 15 residues. In nucleotides, the CDR3 is TGTGCCAGCAGTAGAGACAGGGGCGTGAACACTGAAGCTTTCTTT. Translating gives CASSRDRGVNTEAFF.

The chain recombines TRBV30 with TRBJ2-1; D not resolved. Germline V gene data show CDR1 as GTSNPN and CDR2 as SVGIG (reference sequence). The CDR3 extends over 15 amino acids. V dropped 0 bases and J dropped 5 bases, with 14 bases sitting between them. The CDR3 protein is CAWSVLELDHNEQFF. Here the CDR3 DNA reads TGTGCCTGGAGTGTACTGGAGTTGGACCACAATGAGCAGTTCTTC. Full variable domain (remainder filled in from reference TRBV30 and TRBJ2-1): SQTIHQWPATLVQPVGSPLSLECTVEGTSNPNLYWYRQAAGRGLQLLFYSVGIGQISSEVPQNLSASRPQDRQFILSSKKLLLSDSGFYLCAWSVLELDHNEQFFGPGTRLTVL.

The chain links TRBV27 to TRBJ2-3, with 13 bases aligning to TRBD2. With 0 bases clipped from V and 4 bases from J, the junction kept 4 bases outside the gene matches. The CDR3 has 17 residues. In germline, CDR1 is MNHEY, CDR2 SMNVEV (reference sequence). CDR3 residues: CASSLSGLAGEPDTQYF. The DNA for the CDR3 is TGTGCCAGCAGTTTATCAGGACTAGCGGGAGAACCAGATACGCAGTATTTT.

In this sample, this clone turned up once. The chain combines TRBV6-5 with TRBJ1-1, with D perhaps matching TRBD1 (5 bases). Trimming shortened V by 6 bases and J by 1 base, and 12 bases separated the two germline ends. CDR1 is MNHEY, CDR2 SVGAGI, per germline. This CDR3 spans 14 amino acids. CDR3 sequence: CASSQQTENTEAFF. Here the CDR3 DNA reads TGTGCCAGCAGCCAACAGACAGAGAACACTGAAGCTTTCTTT.

The chain links TRBV7-9 to TRBJ2-5, with 8 bases lining up with TRBD2. V lost 7 bases to trimming and J lost 1 base; unmatched junction nucleotides: 8. Germline assignment: CDR1 SEHNR and CDR2 FQNEAQ (reference sequence). This CDR3 is built from 15 residues. The CDR3 protein is CASTPTGGRQETQYF. The CDR3 DNA sequence: TGTGCCAGCACCCCAACGGGGGGGCGCCAAGAGACCCAGTACTTC.

The chain combines TRBV6-5 with TRBJ1-1, with D perhaps TRBD1 (6 bases). The germline V and J ends were trimmed by 10 bases and 5 bases, with 14 bases remaining between them. In germline, CDR1 is MNHEY, CDR2 SVGAGI. This CDR3 has 12 amino acids. CDR3 residues: CAKRGPRTEAFF. CDR3 DNA: TGTGCCAAGCGGGGGCCGCGGACTGAAGCTTTCTTT.

This sequence joins TRBV5-4 and TRBJ1-3, with a tentative D call TRBD1 (5 bases). The CDR3 totals 15 residues. Trimming stripped 5 bases from V and 2 bases from J, with 14 bases between. CDR1 is SGHNT, CDR2 YYREEE, per germline (reference sequence). CDR3: CASRQDRGPGNTIYF. In nucleotides, the CDR3 is TGTGCCAGCAGGCAGGACCGGGGCCCTGGAAACACCATATATTTT.

The CDR3, as DNA: TGTGCCAGTTCGGTCGGACAGGGCACAGATACGCAGTATTTT. Amino acid sequence: CASSVGQGTDTQYF. V usage is TRBV19 and J usage is TRBJ2-3; 7 positions agree with TRBD1. V lost 8 bases, J lost 1 base, and 6 bases stayed unmatched. CDR3 length: 14 residues. Germline V gene sequence: CDR1 LNHDA, CDR2 SQIVND (reference sequence).

V gene TRBV11-3 combines with J gene TRBJ1-2, with D unclear. The germline gives CDR1 SGHNT, CDR2 YENEEA. The CDR3 spans 14 residues. Trimming stripped 0 bases from V and 2 bases from J, with 7 bases between. CDR3 coding DNA: TGTGCCAGCAGCTTAGAGTCAGCCAACTATGGCTACACCTTC. Protein: CASSLESANYGYTF.

The rearrangement uses TRBV4-3 and TRBJ2-7; 7 positions agree with TRBD2. CDR3 length equals 15 residues. V lost 0 bases, J lost 0 bases, and 2 bases stayed unmatched. CDR1 and CDR2 from the germline V gene are LGHNA and YSLEER. CDR3 residues: CASSQELATSYEQYF. DNA of the CDR3: TGCGCCAGCAGCCAAGAACTAGCGACCTCCTACGAGCAGTACTTC.

This sequence joins TRBV27 and TRBJ2-7; possibly TRBD2 for D (5 bases). The V and J ends lost 3 bases and 2 bases respectively, with 17 bases between them. From germline, CDR1 is MNHEY and CDR2 SMNVEV (reference sequence). CDR3 length equals 16 residues. The CDR3 reads CASSFQPTERPYEQYF. Written as DNA, the CDR3 is TGTGCCAGCAGTTTCCAGCCGACCGAGCGGCCCTACGAGCAGTACTTC.

This sequence joins TRBV12-3 or TRBV12-4 and TRBJ2-1; the D gene is possibly TRBD2 (6 bases). The CDR3 runs 13 residues. V lost 3 bases and J lost 9, with 12 bases in between. CDR3 in DNA: TGTGCCAGCAGTTTTGAGGGAGGCTCTGAGCAGTTCTTC. Amino acid sequence: CASSFEGGSEQFF.

The sample holds one count of this clone. The rearrangement joins TRBV19 to TRBJ1-2; TRBD1 might be the D (6 bases). Germline CDR1 LNHDA, CDR2 SQIVND (reference sequence). Trimming took 4 bases from V and 4 from J, leaving 13 bases between them. CDR3 length: 14 residues. CDR3 sequence: CASSTGEGGYGYTF. Written as DNA, the CDR3 is TGTGCCAGTAGTACCGGGGAAGGGGGCTATGGCTACACCTTC.

Here the CDR3 DNA reads TGTGCCAGCAGTCCAGACTATAGCAATCAGCCCCAGCATTTT. It codes for CASSPDYSNQPQHF. V is TRBV6-4 and J is TRBJ1-5, with D unclear. Germline CDR1 and CDR2: MRHNA and SNTAGT. Trimming left V 5 bases short and J 0 bases short, with 8 bases between. The CDR3 has 14 residues.

The V and J genes are TRBV3-1 (or the pseudogene TRBV3-2) and TRBJ2-5; D perhaps matches TRBD2 (6 bases). This CDR3 has 14 amino acids. Germline V gives CDR1 LGHDT, CDR2 YNNKEL (reference sequence). V gave up 2 bases and J gave up 12 bases, with 19 bases separating them. As DNA, the CDR3 is TGTGCCAGCAGCCAAAAGGGGACTTCCGCCCCCAAGTACTTC. Translation: CASSQKGTSAPKYF.

The gene calls are TRBV13 and TRBJ2-1, with 15 bases identical to TRBD2. CDR3 length: 17 residues. V shed 1 base, J shed 7 bases, and the junction held 5 bases outside the gene matches. CDR1 and CDR2 (germline): PRHDT, FYEKMQ (reference sequence). The CDR3 nucleotides read TGTGCCAGCAGCTTAGCCGGACTAGCGGGAGGGTGGAATGAGCAGTTCTTC. It is translated as CASSLAGLAGGWNEQFF.

This rearrangement joins TRBV27 to TRBJ2-5, with D unresolved. Trimming took off 4 bases at V and 5 bases at J, with 8 bases between the two ends. In germline, CDR1 is MNHEY, CDR2 SMNVEV (reference sequence). CDR3 length: 12 amino acids. This CDR3 reads CASSSSGETQYF. DNA for the CDR3: TGTGCCAGCAGTTCGTCCGGTGAGACCCAGTACTTC.

The chain carries TRBV14 and TRBJ1-2; 7 nucleotides agree with TRBD1. CDR3 length: 16 amino acids. In germline, CDR1 is SGHDN, CDR2 FVKESK. With 4 bases clipped from V and 4 bases from J, the junction kept 12 bases outside the gene matches. The CDR3 reads CASSRLPGQSLYGYTF. CDR3 bases: TGTGCCAGCAGCCGATTACCGGGACAGTCCCTCTATGGCTACACCTTC.

The chain links TRBV5-1 to TRBJ1-3, with D possibly being TRBD1 (6 bases). The CDR3 has 13 amino acids. Trimming removed 4 bases from V and 8 bases from J, with 13 bases in between. Germline V lookup: CDR1 SGHRS, CDR2 YFSETQ. The CDR3 spells CASSQQGEYTIYF. The CDR3 DNA reads as TGCGCCAGCAGCCAACAGGGTGAATACACCATATATTTT.

This sequence joins TRBV21-1 and TRBJ2-2; the table names TRBD2, a call not compared with the DNA. TRBV21-1 is labeled a pseudogene. This CDR3 is built from 20 residues. The CDR3 DNA reads as TGTGCCAGCAGCAAAGCGCCCGGGACTAGCGGGCGGGCGAACACCGGGGAGCTGTTTTTT. It yields the protein CASSKAPGTSGRANTGELFF.

The chain is built from TRBV28 and TRBJ2-7; D may be TRBD1 (6 bases). The CDR3 has 13 amino acids. Germline CDR1 MDHEN, CDR2 SYDVKM. Trimming removed 6 bases from V and 2 bases from J, with 11 bases in between. CDR3 sequence reads: CASREQGAYEQYF. In DNA form, the CDR3 reads TGTGCCAGCAGGGAACAGGGCGCCTACGAGCAGTACTTC.

The V call is TRBV20-1, the J call TRBJ1-4; TRBD1 aligns across 7 bases. From germline, CDR1 is DFQATT and CDR2 SNEGSKA (reference sequence). The CDR3 has 14 residues. V shed 3 bases, J shed 9 bases, and the junction held 10 bases outside the gene matches. The CDR3 here is CSASAGRGLQKLFF. The CDR3 DNA reads as TGCAGTGCTAGTGCGGGCAGGGGGTTGCAAAAACTGTTTTTT.

The gene calls are TRBV15 and TRBJ2-5; 7 bases are shared with TRBD1. The CDR3 runs to 14 residues. The trim removed 5 bases at V and 5 bases at J, leaving 8 bases unmatched. Germline V CDR1 and CDR2: LNHNV, YYDKDF (reference sequence). The CDR3 spells CATSSTGVWETQYF. The CDR3 region has the DNA TGTGCCACCAGCTCCACAGGGGTTTGGGAGACCCAGTACTTC.

V usage is TRBV15 and J usage is TRBJ1-5, with D unresolved. With 0 bases removed from V and 7 bases from J, the gap between germline ends came to 10 bases. This CDR3 is built from 14 residues. The germline V gene encodes CDR1 LNHNV and CDR2 YYDKDF (reference sequence). The CDR3 sequence is CATSRDMVRQPQHF. For the CDR3, the DNA is TGTGCCACCAGCAGAGATATGGTTCGCCAGCCCCAGCATTTT.